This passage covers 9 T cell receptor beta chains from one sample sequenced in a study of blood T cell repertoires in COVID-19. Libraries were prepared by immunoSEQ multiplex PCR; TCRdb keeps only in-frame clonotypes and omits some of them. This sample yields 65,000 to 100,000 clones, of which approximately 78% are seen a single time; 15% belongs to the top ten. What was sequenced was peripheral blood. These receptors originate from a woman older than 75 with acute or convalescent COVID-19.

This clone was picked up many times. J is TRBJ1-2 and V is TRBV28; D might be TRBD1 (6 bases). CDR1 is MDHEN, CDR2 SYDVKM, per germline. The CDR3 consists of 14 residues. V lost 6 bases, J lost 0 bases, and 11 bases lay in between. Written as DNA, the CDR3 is TGTGCCAGCAGAAAGGACAGAGCTAACTATGGCTACACCTTC. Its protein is CASRKDRANYGYTF.

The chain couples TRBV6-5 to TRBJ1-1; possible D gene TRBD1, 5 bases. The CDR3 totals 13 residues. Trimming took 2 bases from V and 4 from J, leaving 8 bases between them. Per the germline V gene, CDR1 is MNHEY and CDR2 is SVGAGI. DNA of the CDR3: TGTGCCAGCAGTTACAGCGGGGGCACTGAAGCTTTCTTT. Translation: CASSYSGGTEAFF.

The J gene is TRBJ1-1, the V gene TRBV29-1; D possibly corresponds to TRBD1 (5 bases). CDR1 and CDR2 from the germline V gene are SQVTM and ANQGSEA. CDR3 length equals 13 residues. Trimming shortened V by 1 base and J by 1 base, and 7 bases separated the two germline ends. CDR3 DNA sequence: TGCAGCGTTGAAGCAGACAGGAACACTGAAGCTTTCTTT. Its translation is CSVEADRNTEAFF.

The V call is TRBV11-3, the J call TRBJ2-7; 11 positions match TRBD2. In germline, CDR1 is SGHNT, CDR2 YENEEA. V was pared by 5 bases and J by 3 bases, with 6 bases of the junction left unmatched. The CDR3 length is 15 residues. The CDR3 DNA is TGTGCCAGCAGCACCCCGACTAGCGGGGTCTACGAGCAGTACTTC. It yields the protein CASSTPTSGVYEQYF.

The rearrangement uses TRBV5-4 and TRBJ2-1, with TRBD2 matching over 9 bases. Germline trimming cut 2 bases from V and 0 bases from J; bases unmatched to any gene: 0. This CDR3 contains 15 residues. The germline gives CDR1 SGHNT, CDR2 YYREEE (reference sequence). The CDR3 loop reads CASSFSGSSYNEQFF. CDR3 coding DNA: TGTGCCAGCAGCTTTAGCGGGAGCTCCTACAATGAGCAGTTCTTC.

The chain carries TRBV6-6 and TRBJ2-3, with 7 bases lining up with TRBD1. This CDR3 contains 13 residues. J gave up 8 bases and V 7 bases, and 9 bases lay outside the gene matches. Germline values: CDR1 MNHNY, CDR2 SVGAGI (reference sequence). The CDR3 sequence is CASTNSGGGTQYF. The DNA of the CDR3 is TGTGCCAGCACCAACTCAGGGGGTGGTACGCAGTATTTT.

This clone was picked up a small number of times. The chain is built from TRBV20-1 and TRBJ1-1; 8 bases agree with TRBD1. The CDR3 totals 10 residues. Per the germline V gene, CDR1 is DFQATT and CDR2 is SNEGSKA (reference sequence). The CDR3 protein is CRGQETEAFF. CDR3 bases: TGCAGGGGACAGGAGACTGAAGCTTTCTTT.

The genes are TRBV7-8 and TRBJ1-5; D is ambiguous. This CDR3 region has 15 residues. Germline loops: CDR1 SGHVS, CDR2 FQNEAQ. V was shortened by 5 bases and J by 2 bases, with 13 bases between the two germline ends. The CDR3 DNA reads TGTGCCAGCAGCCTGGGCCCTATGGGCAATCAGCCCCAGCATTTT. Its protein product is CASSLGPMGNQPQHF.

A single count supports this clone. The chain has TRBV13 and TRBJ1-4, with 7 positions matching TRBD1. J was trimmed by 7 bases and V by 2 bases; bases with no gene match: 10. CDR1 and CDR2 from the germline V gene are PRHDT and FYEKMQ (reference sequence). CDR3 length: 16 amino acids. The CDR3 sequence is CASSLRSTGMSEKLFF. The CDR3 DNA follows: TGTGCCAGCAGCTTACGCTCGACAGGGATGTCTGAAAAACTGTTTTTT. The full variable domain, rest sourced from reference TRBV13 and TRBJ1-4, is AAGVIQSPRHLIKEKRETATLKCYPIPRHDTVYWYQQGPGQDPQFLISFYEKMQSDKGSIPDRFSAQQFSDYHSELNMSSLELGDSALYFCASSLRSTGMSEKLFFGSGTQLSVL.